This TCR beta chain was captured in a study of OX40 agonist ivuxolimab in advanced cancers. Whole-study results and caveats: Expanded peripheral T cells had an undetermined antigen specificity. The authors also found low normalized T-cell clonal expansion in some nonresponders. The study found that CD8+ T cells averaged more expanded clones than CD4+.

Germline-derived CDR1 and CDR2 are MNHEY and SVGAGI. Trimming pared 5 bases from V and 1 base from J, leaving 8 bases between. The CDR3 loop spans 13 amino acids. Worth noting for this clone: Its matching antigen is unknown.

The table came from immunoSEQ multiplex PCR; TCRdb's copy has only in-frame clones and leaves some out. The sample lists about 46,000 clones, 80% to 85% occurring once. This rearrangement joins TRBV6-5 to TRBJ1-1; the D is unclear. The input for sequencing was CD4+ or CD8+ T cells sorted from blood, taken in a trial of the OX40 agonist ivuxolimab. The receptor's source is an adult with an advanced solid tumor such as melanoma, head and neck, liver or kidney cancer. The CDR3 loop reads CASSARSNTEAFF. CDR3 coding DNA: TGTGCCAGCAGTGCCCGGTCGAACACTGAAGCTTTCTTT.